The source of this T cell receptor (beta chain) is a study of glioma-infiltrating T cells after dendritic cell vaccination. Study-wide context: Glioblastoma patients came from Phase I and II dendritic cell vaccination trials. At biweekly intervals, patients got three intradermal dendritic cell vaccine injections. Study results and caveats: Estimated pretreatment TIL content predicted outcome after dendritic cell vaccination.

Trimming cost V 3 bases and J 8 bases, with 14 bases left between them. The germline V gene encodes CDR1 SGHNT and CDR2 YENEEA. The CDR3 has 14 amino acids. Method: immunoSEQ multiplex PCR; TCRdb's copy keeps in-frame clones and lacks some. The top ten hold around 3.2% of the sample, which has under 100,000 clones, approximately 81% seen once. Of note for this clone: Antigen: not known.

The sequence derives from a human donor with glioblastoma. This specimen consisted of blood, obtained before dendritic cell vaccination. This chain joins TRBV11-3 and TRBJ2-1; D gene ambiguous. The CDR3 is CASSLAVPFHEQFF. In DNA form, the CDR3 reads TGTGCCAGCAGCTTGGCTGTCCCCTTCCATGAGCAGTTCTTC. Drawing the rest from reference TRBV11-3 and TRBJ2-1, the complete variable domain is EAGVVQSPRYKIIEKKQPVAFWCNPISGHNTLYWYLQNLGQGPELLIRYENEEAVDDSQLPKDRFSAERLKGVDSTLKIQPAELGDSAVYLCASSLAVPFHEQFFGPGTRLTVL.